What follows is one TCR beta chain and its context. As yet, its antigen is unknown. The V segment lost 3 bases and the J segment 9 bases; nucleotides outside the gene matches: 8. CDR3 length: 14 residues. Germline V gives CDR1 MDHEN, CDR2 SYDVKM. As to time point: pre-treatment baseline. Blood was drawn before treatment and at week 3 after checkpoint blockade. Profiling relied on immunoSEQ multiplex PCR, and the TCRdb table lists in-frame clones only, not all of them. The sample has 15,000 to 20,000 clones; 83% are singletons. This sample stems from a study of blood T cell dynamics during melanoma immunotherapy. Overall study context: Patients with metastatic melanoma got pembrolizumab or nivolumab-ipilimumab as first-line care. General study points: PBMC repertoires of eventual disease-control patients split at W3 into clonality or diversity gains.

The chain joins TRBV28 to TRBJ2-5; 9 bases are a match to TRBD1. The receptor was isolated from a human donor with melanoma. The source material was blood, sampled from a patient treated with checkpoint blockade. The CDR3 coding sequence is TGTGCCAGCAGTTTGGGACAGGGTAGAGGGGCCCAGTACTTC. Its protein is CASSLGQGRGAQYF. The entire variable domain, with the rest obtained from reference TRBV28 and TRBJ2-5, is as follows: DVKVTQSSRYLVKRTGEKVFLECVQDMDHENMFWYRQDPGLGLRLIYFSYDVKMKEKGDIPEGYSVSREKKERFSLILESASTNQTSMYLCASSLGQGRGAQYFGPGTRLLVL.